This T cell receptor beta chain was captured in a study of T-cell reconstitution after alpha-beta-depleted transplantation in children. Details on this clonotype: What it binds is not known.

Study-level points and caveats: About two months after transplant, alpha-beta T cells reportedly came from several hundred expanded graft clones. A year had passed since transplant, and T-cell counts and diversity by then came mostly from newly produced T cells.

The germline CDR1 and CDR2 sequences are DFQATT and SNEGSKA (reference sequence). V was clipped by 0 bases and J by 5 bases, with 16 bases between them. The CDR3 runs 16 residues. Preparation of the TCRbeta library involved a method that used unique molecular identifiers. From the PCR reads, TCRdb called clonotypes with MiXCR, one entry per CDR3 protein. Among some 120,000 distinct CDR3 sequences listed, about 9.9% were seen once. The receptor's source is a girl under two years old who had a stem cell transplant for combined immunodeficiency, so the T cells may come from the graft donor. The chain recombines TRBV20-1 with TRBJ2-2; a weak D match, TRBD1 (7 bases). The specimen was PBMCs, mostly from graft donor cells, collected 180 days after TCRalphabeta/CD19-depleted stem cell transplant. This chain's CDR3 is CSARDYQGGLTGELFF. In DNA form, the CDR3 reads TGCAGTGCTAGAGATTATCAGGGGGGCTTGACCGGGGAGCTGTTTTTT.